The present entry profiles one T cell receptor (beta chain) with its context. V shed 2 bases, J shed 5 bases, and the junction held 6 bases outside the gene matches. Germline V gives CDR1 SGHTA, CDR2 FQGNSA. This CDR3 spans 16 amino acids. With 60 Vbeta and 13 Jbeta primers, the PCR was carried out. The protocol was immunoSEQ multiplex PCR, while the TCRdb copy is restricted to in-frame clones and leaves out a portion. Counted here are 180,000 or so clones, approximately 65% occurring once; the ten biggest clones make up 2.5% to 3%. The data originate from a study of cytomegalovirus exposure and HLA in healthy donors.

The chain joins TRBV7-2 to TRBJ1-4; TRBD1 aligns across 9 bases. This TCR derives from a man aged 35 to 55 in good health and CMV-seronegative. The sequenced sample was PBMCs. The CDR3 region has the DNA TGTGCCAGCAGCTTAATCTGGACAGGGGTGAATGAAAAACTGTTTTTT. Translation: CASSLIWTGVNEKLFF.